Shown below are 2 T cell receptor beta chains from a single sample sequenced in a study of CD8+ T cells in alopecia areata. It was cDNA, reverse transcribed from extracted RNA, that served as the sequencing template. The protocol was immunoSEQ multiplex PCR, while the TCRdb copy is restricted to in-frame clones and leaves out a portion. Among some 200,000 clones listed, about 58% were seen once. Treatment reported: oral pan-JAK inhibitor, 5-10 mg twice daily. Sequenced here: CD4+ T cells sorted from blood, sampled at week 4, from a patient treated with tofacitinib. These receptor sequences come from a human donor with alopecia areata.

The V call is TRBV9, the J call TRBJ1-5; no firm D call. The CDR3 covers 16 residues. CDR1 is SGDLS, CDR2 YYNGEE, per germline. The germline V and J ends were trimmed by 3 bases and 2 bases, with 15 bases remaining between them. CDR3 DNA sequence: TGTGCCAGCAGCGCAACCGAGGGTCTGGGCAATCAGCCCCAGCATTTT. Translated, it gives CASSATEGLGNQPQHF.

V gene TRBV27 combines with J gene TRBJ2-3, with 9 bases matching TRBD2. With V trimmed by 5 bases and J by 2 bases, 5 bases remained unmatched. Germline V lookup: CDR1 MNHEY, CDR2 SMNVEV (reference sequence). The length of the CDR3 is 15 residues. The CDR3 region has the DNA TGTGCCAGCAGTCCGGGACTAGCCTACACAGATACGCAGTATTTT. Translating gives CASSPGLAYTDTQYF.